This TCR beta chain was recovered during a study of memory CD4+ T cells and cytomegalovirus serostatus. Study-level results: Each of roughly 65 CMV-associated TCRbeta sequences occurred in one to five individuals.

The sort gate was single viable CD3+CD4+CD8-CD45RO+ cells for memory CD4+ T cells. This clone was observed a few times. Antigen: not known. Generated by immunoSEQ multiplex PCR, the TCRdb table keeps only in-frame clones and is missing some. The sample consists of 46,000 or so clones, around four fifths of them appearing once. The clonotype originates from an adult in good health and CMV-seronegative. Sequencing used memory CD4+ T cells from blood.

The CDR3 DNA reads TGTGCCAGTAGACTAGCGGGGGCGGATACGCAGTATTTT. Its protein is CASRLAGADTQYF. V gene TRBV19 combines with J gene TRBJ2-3, with TRBD2 identical over 11 bases. Per the germline V gene, CDR1 is LNHDA and CDR2 is SQIVND (reference sequence). The CDR3 totals 13 residues. V shed 6 bases and J 6 bases; nucleotides not matched to a gene: 2.